Below, one TCR beta chain is given with its context. Measured with immunoSEQ multiplex PCR; TCRdb has only the in-frame clones, and not every one. The repertoire holds 150,000 to 180,000 clones, around 82% seen once, with 0.6% to 0.65% in the top ten. Followed longitudinally, the Seattle patients had been enrolled during active infection. This sample is part of a study of blood T cell repertoires in COVID-19. Study-level background: Acute and convalescent COVID-19 samples came from the United States, Italy and Spain. PBMCs, B-cell-depleted T cells, or T cells were the source of the cDNA or gDNA that made up the material.

Between the trimmed V and J ends, which lost 3 bases and 6 bases, there was a span of 23 bases. This CDR3 has 18 amino acids. CDR1 KGHSH and CDR2 LQKENI come from the germline V gene. The clonotype was recovered from a man aged 55 to 70 with COVID-19, enrolled during active disease. The genes are TRBV18 and TRBJ2-2, with D unclear. Sequencing input: peripheral blood. CDR3 protein: CASSPPEDLPFVAGELFF. Here the CDR3 DNA reads TGTGCCAGCTCACCCCCAGAAGACTTGCCCTTCGTCGCCGGGGAGCTGTTTTTT.